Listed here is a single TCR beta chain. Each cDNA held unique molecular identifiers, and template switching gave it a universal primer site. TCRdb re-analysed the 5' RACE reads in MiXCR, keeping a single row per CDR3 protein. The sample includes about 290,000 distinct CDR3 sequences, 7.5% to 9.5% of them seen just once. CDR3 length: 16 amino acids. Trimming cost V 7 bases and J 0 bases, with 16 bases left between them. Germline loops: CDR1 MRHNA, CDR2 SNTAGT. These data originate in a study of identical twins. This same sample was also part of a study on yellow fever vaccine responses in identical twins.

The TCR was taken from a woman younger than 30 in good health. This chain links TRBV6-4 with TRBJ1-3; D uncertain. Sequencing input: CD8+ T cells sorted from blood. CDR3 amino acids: CASTVRQAISGNTIYF. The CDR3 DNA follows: TGTGCCAGCACCGTCAGGCAGGCGATCTCTGGAAACACCATATATTTT.